The entry that follows covers one T cell receptor beta chain sequence. Which antigen it targets is not known. No qualities accompany the bases; no much larger clone lies one base away. The cohort consisted of hundreds of healthy bone marrow donors. At the time of sampling, every cohort member was nominally healthy, though immune exposures that went unrecorded were likely present. The donor was CMV seropositive and was included in the group of 290 or so seropositive cohort members. Every donor gave a peripheral blood sample, and the peripheral blood mononuclear cells from that sample were used for TCR beta sequencing. Genomic DNA was extracted from the blood cell samples with the Qiagen DNeasy Blood Extraction Kit. The sample comes from a study of cytomegalovirus exposure and HLA in healthy donors (dated by TCRdb to between 2016 and 2019). Background for the entire study: An earlier analysis of some 500 of the donors reported about 250 Gb of sequence data and some 100 million unique TCR beta sequences from some 180 million T cells. Donor age, sex, ethnicity and CMV serostatus were collected together with the repertoire data. Rather than using new phenotypic data, the later analysis identified candidate immune exposures from TCR beta sequences and from how often those sequences occurred across donors. Typing coverage differed by locus: A, B, C, DRB1 and DQB1 were typed in roughly 620-630 donors, DQA1 in about 500, DPA1 in approximately 600, and DPB1 in roughly 470. Using immunosequencing, the study profiled T cell repertoires from fewer than 700 subjects and related those repertoires to cytomegalovirus serostatus. Roughly five DR-DQ haplotypes were treated as single units for association and clustering because of strong linkage in the cohort. To decide whether each TCR beta V gene segment behaved as functional or pseudogenic, an earlier analysis of several hundred of the donors relied on high-throughput TCR beta sequencing. Approximately 310 gigabases of sequencing data and roughly 81 million unique TCR sequences made up an early release that covered 500 to 650 HLA-typed donors. HLA typing covered class I and class II loci at four-digit resolution. All discovery cohort repertoires had been generated on a single sequencing platform. In addition to the first cohort of approximately 670 subjects, a separate validation cohort of approximately 120 different subjects was used. Of the 350 to 450 genotyped donors, 65% to 90% were placed in the genetic ancestry cluster associated with self-reported Caucasian donors. In a later analysis, previously published TCR beta repertoires from about 670 donors were re-analyzed and high-resolution HLA genotyping was added so that TCR occurrence patterns could be studied. The aim of the study was to test whether cataloging public T cell receptors could identify signatures of past pathogen exposure. Among about 400 genotyped donors of the cohort, an average of roughly 230,000 unique TCR beta nucleotide sequences was sequenced per donor, of which about 19% were non-productive. High-throughput TCR immunosequencing, statistical association of individual TCRs with disease status, and machine learning were combined to predict cytomegalovirus infection status. A later genetic analysis used genome-wide SNP genotypes for about 65% of the roughly 670 donors, treating that subset as a discovery cohort. General findings and caveats noted by the study authors: In a later genetic analysis, a missense DCLRE1C variant was associated with V-gene and J-gene trimming of TCR beta chains, and the association was replicated in an independent cohort. A later analysis found that HLA-associated TCR beta chains were more clonally expanded and had lower generation probabilities than equally common non-associated chains. A further reported finding was that TCR beta sequences accurately predicted the HLA-A and HLA-B alleles for most subjects in the first cohort. A later analysis found that TCR association rates varied across HLA loci, with DRB1 alleles showing the most associated TCRs and HLA-C alleles the fewest. When HLA alleles, especially DR and DQ, strongly co-occurred, TCR associations were difficult to assign to individual alleles. The classifier was reported to diagnose cytomegalovirus status with high specificity and sensitivity in both the original cohort and the validation cohort. In a later analysis, most CMV-associated TCR beta chains were found to appear HLA-restricted, with HLA associations seemingly driven largely by CMV exposure. Broadly in line with IMGT annotations, most TCR beta V segments showed up in productive rearrangements about 87% or about 30% of the time in an earlier analysis of several hundred of the donors. In a later analysis, some 17,000 TCR beta sequences were associated with specific HLA alleles at a false discovery rate of 0.05. Because counts were too low, around 17 rarely observed V segments, including chromosome 9 orphons, were left out of the earlier analysis of 587 of the donors. A later analysis reported that several top co-occurrence clusters appeared linked to parvovirus B19, influenza, CMV and Epstein-Barr virus. Most TCR sequences were observed very rarely across donors, whereas some public TCRs were present in many individuals. In the study, 150 to 200 TCR beta chains were listed as associated with cytomegalovirus. A few of the identified cytomegalovirus-associated TCR beta chains were confirmed in vitro to be specific for cytomegalovirus antigens. The authors suggested that the approach could potentially be generalized to other disease states and immunological phenotypes. HLA typing was unavailable for some donors at each locus, so association tests used only the typed subset. Immune exposure information for the cohort was limited to CMV serostatus. A group of highly shared sequence variants was considered likely to be a technical artifact of the sequencing pipeline. According to a later genetic analysis, donors in an Asian-associated ancestry cluster had fewer N-insertions in productive TCRs than the roughly 700-donor mean. The cohort was sequenced for TCR beta chains only, and without alpha or paired-chain data the features that could be detected were limited. Linkage disequilibrium might explain the correlated functional status among segregating V segments, but an unknown experimental factor could not be ruled out. Sequencing depth was assumed to be roughly uniform across donors in the presence/absence analyses, though that assumption may not hold.

Library construction relied on the immunoSEQ multiplex PCR assay. For the multiplex PCR, a mixture combining 60 forward primers for TCR Vbeta segments and 13 reverse primers for TCR Jbeta segments was used. A multiplex PCR assay on genomic DNA amplified the CDR3 region of rearranged TCR beta genes. On the Illumina HiSeq System, the amplified TCR beta libraries were sequenced as 87-base-pair reads. On the authors' methods: In a later analysis, about 80 million unique TCR beta chains were counted across the 650 to 700 repertoires, and about 10 million of these chains were shared by at least two donors. Raw reads were error-corrected and collapsed into unique sequences by a nearest-neighbor algorithm in which closely related sequences were merged to remove PCR and sequencing errors. CDR3 sequences were aligned to IMGT reference sequences to assign V, D and J gene segments. For a sequence to be retained, at least a six-nucleotide match to both a V gene segment and a J gene segment was required. Rearrangements were called productive when the CDR3 lacked stop codons and stayed in frame with V and J; all others were non-productive. CDR3 was defined according to IMGT convention as the region running from the second conserved V-encoded cysteine to the conserved J-encoded phenylalanine. The earlier analysis of approximately 500 of the donors excluded sequences that lacked an unambiguous match to a single V gene segment. An earlier analysis of almost 600 of the donors classified V segments as functional when productive rearrangements were above 56.7% and as segregating when the standard deviation between donors was above 5%. To diagnose cytomegalovirus status from the catalog of TCR beta chain sequences, a statistical classification framework was built. In a later analysis, TCR nucleotide sequences were compared against IMGT/GENE-DB human TR gene sequences so that V and J genes could be assigned. The TCRdist pipeline was used in a later analysis to assign CDR3 sequences and most-parsimonious VDJ recombination scenarios. In a later analysis, each TCR beta chain was defined by its CDR3 amino acid sequence together with its V-gene family, and reads lacking a unique V-gene family were excluded. To address suspected cross-contamination and a sequencing artifact, a later analysis removed several hundred highly shared, low-generation-probability nucleotide sequences. In a later analysis, a clonal expansion index was calculated for each public chain from normalized within-repertoire ranks of inferred template counts. In a later analysis, generation probabilities were computed using a VDJ recombination model fitted to out-of-frame rearrangements, and the results were checked against IGoR. In a later analysis, hypergeometric tests were used to score TCR-TCR, TCR-HLA and TCR-CMV co-occurrence, with a repertoire-size bias correction applied to TCR pairs. False discovery rates were estimated in a later analysis by permuting HLA or CMV assignments 20 times. In a later analysis, co-occurring TCRs were grouped using DBSCAN, with TCRdist sequence similarity added in when clustering inside HLA-allele-positive subsets. Repertoires with fewer than 30,000 or more than 120,000 public chains were left out of co-occurrence clustering, as were about 5 repertoires with anomalous nucleotide sharing. Sourced from immuneACCESS, this table was stored by TCRdb with only in-frame sequences that have V and J called. A share of the clones is absent; for the studies checked, an unresolved V gene accounts for under half, and the remainder has no known explanation. V and J calls and clone size are copied from that table; D and trimming were computed from the DNA. The sample table shows around 140,000 clones, and 76% are seen once. The ten largest clones add up to approximately 2% of the sample.

Sequenced input: PBMCs. The sequence derives from a female donor in good health and CMV-seropositive.

The CDR3 here reads CASSLAELAETQYF. The nucleotides are TGCGCCAGCAGCCTGGCGGAACTAGCGGAGACCCAGTACTTC. The sequence joins TRBV4-1 to TRBJ2-5; TRBD2 fits 7 bases in the junction. The CDR3 contains 14 residues, cysteine and phenylalanine counted. Only the CDR3 DNA stays, 42 bases, in frame from base 1. V ends up 4 bases short and J 5 bases short, with an unmatched junction base count of 7. Based on the germline V gene, the CDR1 and CDR2 sequences are MGHRA and YSYEKL.